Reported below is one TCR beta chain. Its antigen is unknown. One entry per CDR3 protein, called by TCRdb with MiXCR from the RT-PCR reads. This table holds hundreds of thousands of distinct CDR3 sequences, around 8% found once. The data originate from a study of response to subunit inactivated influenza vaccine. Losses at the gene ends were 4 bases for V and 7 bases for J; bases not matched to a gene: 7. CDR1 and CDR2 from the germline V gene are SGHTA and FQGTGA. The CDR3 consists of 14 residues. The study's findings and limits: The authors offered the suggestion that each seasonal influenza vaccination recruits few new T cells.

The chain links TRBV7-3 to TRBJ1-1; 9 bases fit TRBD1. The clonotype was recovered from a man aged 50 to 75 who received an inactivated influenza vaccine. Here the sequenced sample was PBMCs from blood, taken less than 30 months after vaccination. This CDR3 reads CASSSQGARSEAFF. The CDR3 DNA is TGTGCCAGCAGCTCACAGGGGGCCCGCAGTGAAGCTTTCTTT.